Below, one TCR beta chain is given with its context. The data were taken from a study of blood T cell repertoires in COVID-19. V was clipped by 2 bases and J by 4 bases, with 18 bases between them. Germline CDR1 reads MDHEN; CDR2 reads SYDVKM. This CDR3 is built from 17 residues. In the source study's methods: From reference gene primer amplification, estimates of nucleated cell counts were derived. The data were produced by immunoSEQ multiplex PCR, yet TCRdb's version contains in-frame clones alone and is incomplete. V and J calls and clone size are copied from that table; D and trimming were computed from the DNA. The sample yields 80,000 or so clones, 80% to 90% seen once.

The TCR originated in a woman aged 60-75 years with acute or convalescent COVID-19. Sequencing was performed on peripheral blood. The chain recombines TRBV28 with TRBJ1-3; TRBD1 might be the D (6 bases). The CDR3 is CASSLTSVTGTGNTIYF. DNA of the CDR3: TGTGCCAGCAGTTTAACGAGCGTCACGGGGACAGGAAACACCATATATTTT.